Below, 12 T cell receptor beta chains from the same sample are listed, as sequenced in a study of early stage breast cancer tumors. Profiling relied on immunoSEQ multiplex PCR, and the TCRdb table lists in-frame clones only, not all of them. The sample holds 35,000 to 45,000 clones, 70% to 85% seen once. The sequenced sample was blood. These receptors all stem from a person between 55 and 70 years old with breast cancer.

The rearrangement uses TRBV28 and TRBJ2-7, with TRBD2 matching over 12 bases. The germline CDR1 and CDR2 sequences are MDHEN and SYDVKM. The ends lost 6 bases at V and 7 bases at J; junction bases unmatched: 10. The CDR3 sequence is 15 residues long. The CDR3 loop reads CASRVLAGGFGEQYF. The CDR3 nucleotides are TGTGCCAGCAGGGTACTAGCGGGGGGATTCGGGGAGCAGTACTTC.

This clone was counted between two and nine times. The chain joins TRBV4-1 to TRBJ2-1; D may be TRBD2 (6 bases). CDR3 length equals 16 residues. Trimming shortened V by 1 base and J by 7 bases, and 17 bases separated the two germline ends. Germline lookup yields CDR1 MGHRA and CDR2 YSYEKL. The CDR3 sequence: CASSQGHRGYGNEQFF. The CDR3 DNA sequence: TGCGCCAGCAGCCAAGGGCACCGGGGGTATGGGAATGAGCAGTTCTTC.

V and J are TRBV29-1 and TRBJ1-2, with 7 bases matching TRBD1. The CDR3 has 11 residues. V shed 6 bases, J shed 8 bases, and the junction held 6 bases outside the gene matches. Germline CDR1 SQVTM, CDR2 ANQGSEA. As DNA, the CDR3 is TGCAGCGTGGCAAGGGGGCAAGGCTACACCTTC. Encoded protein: CSVARGQGYTF.

As DNA, the CDR3 is TGTGCCATCCGGGGACAGGGGGCGGGTCAGCCCCAGCATTTT. This codes for CAIRGQGAGQPQHF. This chain joins TRBV28 and TRBJ1-5, with 12 bases matching TRBD1. The trim removed 10 bases at V and 6 bases at J, leaving 7 bases unmatched. The V gene's germline CDR1 is MDHEN and CDR2 SYDVKM. The CDR3 runs 14 residues.

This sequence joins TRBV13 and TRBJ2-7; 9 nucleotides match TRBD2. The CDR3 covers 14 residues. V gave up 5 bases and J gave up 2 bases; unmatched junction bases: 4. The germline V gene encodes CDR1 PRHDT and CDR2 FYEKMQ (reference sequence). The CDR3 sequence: CASSRAGGTYEQYF. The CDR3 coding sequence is TGTGCCAGCAGCCGAGCGGGGGGTACCTACGAGCAGTACTTC.

CDR3 region: CASKADANTGELFF. The CDR3 nucleotides are TGCGCCAGCAAAGCGGATGCGAACACCGGGGAGCTGTTTTTT. The V call is TRBV5-1, the J call TRBJ2-2; D possibly corresponds to TRBD2 (5 bases). Trimming cost V 6 bases and J 0 bases, with 9 bases left between them. There are 14 residues in the CDR3. Germline V gene sequence: CDR1 SGHRS, CDR2 YFSETQ. Using reference TRBV5-1 and TRBJ2-2 for the parts outside the CDR3, the full variable domain is KAGVTQTPRYLIKTRGQQVTLSCSPISGHRSVSWYQQTPGQGLQFLFEYFSETQRNKGNFPGRFSGRQFSNSRSEMNVSTLELGDSALYLCASKADANTGELFFGEGSRLTVL.

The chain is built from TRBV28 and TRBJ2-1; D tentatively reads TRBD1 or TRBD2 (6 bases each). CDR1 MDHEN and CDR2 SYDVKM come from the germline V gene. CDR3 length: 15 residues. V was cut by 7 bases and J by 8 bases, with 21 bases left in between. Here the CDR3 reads CASIPTGARKYEQFF. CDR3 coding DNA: TGTGCCAGCATCCCCACGGGGGCCCGAAAGTATGAGCAGTTCTTC.

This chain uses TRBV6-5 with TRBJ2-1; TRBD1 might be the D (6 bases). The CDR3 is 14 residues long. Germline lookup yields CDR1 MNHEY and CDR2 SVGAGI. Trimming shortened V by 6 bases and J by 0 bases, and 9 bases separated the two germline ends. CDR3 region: CASRGASSYNEQFF. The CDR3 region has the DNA TGTGCCAGCAGGGGGGCTAGCTCCTACAATGAGCAGTTCTTC.

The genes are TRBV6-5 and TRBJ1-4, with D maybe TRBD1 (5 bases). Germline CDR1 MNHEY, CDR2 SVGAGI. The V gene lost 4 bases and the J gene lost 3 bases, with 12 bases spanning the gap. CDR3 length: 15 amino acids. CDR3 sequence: CASSSPGGPNEKLFF. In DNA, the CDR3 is TGTGCCAGCAGTTCCCCGGGGGGTCCTAATGAAAAACTGTTTTTT.

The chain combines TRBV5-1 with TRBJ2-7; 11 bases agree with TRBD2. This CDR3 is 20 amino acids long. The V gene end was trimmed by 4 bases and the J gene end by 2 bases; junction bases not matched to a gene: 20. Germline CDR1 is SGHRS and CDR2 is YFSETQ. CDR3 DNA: TGCGCCAGCAGCCCACACCGGACTAGCGGGCAAATAATACTTACCTACGAGCAGTACTTC. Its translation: CASSPHRTSGQIILTYEQYF.

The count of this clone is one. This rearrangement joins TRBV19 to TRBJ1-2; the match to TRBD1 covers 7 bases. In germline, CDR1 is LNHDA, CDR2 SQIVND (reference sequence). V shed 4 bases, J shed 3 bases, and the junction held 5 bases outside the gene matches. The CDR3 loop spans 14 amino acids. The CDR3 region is CASSTLTGDYGYTF. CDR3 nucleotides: TGTGCCAGTAGTACCCTAACAGGGGACTATGGCTACACCTTC.

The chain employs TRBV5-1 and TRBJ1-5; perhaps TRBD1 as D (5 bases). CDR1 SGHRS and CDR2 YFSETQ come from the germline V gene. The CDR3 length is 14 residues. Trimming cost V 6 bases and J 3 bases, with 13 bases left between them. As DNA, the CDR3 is TGCGCCAGCATCCAACGGGGGGACAATCAGCCCCAGCATTTT. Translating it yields CASIQRGDNQPQHF. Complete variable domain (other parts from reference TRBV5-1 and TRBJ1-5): KAGVTQTPRYLIKTRGQQVTLSCSPISGHRSVSWYQQTPGQGLQFLFEYFSETQRNKGNFPGRFSGRQFSNSRSEMNVSTLELGDSALYLCASIQRGDNQPQHFGDGTRLSIL.